The text below deals with one T cell receptor (beta chain). This clonotype showed up just a few times. There is no known antigen for this receptor. Per-nucleotide qualities are absent, and no much larger clonotype sits a single base away. The label giving this sample's treatment or condition can be read as: allogeneic hematopoietic cell transplantation with graft depleted of TCRalphabeta T cells and CD19 B cells. TCRalphabeta/CD19-depleted allogeneic hematopoietic cell grafts were given to the transplant recipients, all of whom were children. This entry is derived from a study of T-cell reconstitution after alpha-beta-depleted transplantation in children (dated by TCRdb to between 2015 and 2016). As for the study more broadly: The study quantitatively tracked T-cell immune reconstitution after TCRalphabeta/CD19-depleted allogeneic hematopoietic cell transplantation in children using TCR repertoire profiling. Study-wide findings and limitations: In some patients, the high TCRbeta diversity seen at day 60 was put down to recipient T cells and intrathymic progenitors that had survived conditioning. Hyperexpanded clone frequencies declined over subsequent months; after one year, T-cell counts and TCRbeta diversity were mostly attributed to newly produced T cells. The apparently early recovery of alphabetaT-cell counts about two months after transplant reportedly depended on only several hundred rapidly expanded clones that came from non-depleted graft cells.

Spanning cysteine to phenylalanine, the CDR3 consists of 12 amino acids. Just CDR3 DNA is preserved here, 36 bases in frame from base 1. The germline V gene encodes CDR1 GTSNPN and CDR2 SVGIG (reference sequence). The junction carries 14 bases between V and J, which are trimmed by 4 bases and 13 bases respectively. Receptors were amplified or captured by PCR. Sequencing relied on an Illumina HiSeq 2500. To normalize quantification of the TCRbeta repertoire, the TCR libraries were built with molecular barcoding that relied on unique molecular identifiers. TCRdb reprocessed the public reads (quality trimming at Q25 with fastp, clone calling with MiXCR) and kept in-frame beta chains. Rows matching on CDR3 protein sequence are summarized as one entry with the most common DNA and genes. The table for this sample lists 500,000 to 750,000 distinct CDR3 sequences; around 13% of them were counted only once. Of the sample, around 2.2% falls within the top ten clones.

The receptor's source is a male patient younger than 18 who had a stem cell transplant for acute myeloid leukemia, so the T cells may come from the graft donor. The material sequenced was PBMCs, mostly from graft donor cells, taken 360 days after TCRalphabeta/CD19-depleted stem cell transplant. This sequence uses TRBV30 and TRBJ1-6; the D gene assignment is ambiguous. The CDR3 region has the sequence CAWTLPPWPLHF. The DNA sequence is given as TGTGCCTGGACCCTCCCACCCTGGCCCCTCCACTTT.